These T cell receptor beta chains were read from a single sample in a study of blood T cell repertoires in COVID-19. The repertoire was sequenced with immunoSEQ multiplex PCR; TCRdb's copy has only in-frame clones and lacks some. The table shows hundreds of thousands of clones, with approximately 90% occurring only once. Sequencing was done on a sample of peripheral blood. The receptors originated from a woman between 25 and 40 years old with active or convalescent COVID-19. The conserved cysteine and the conserved F or W are not part of the CDR3 here. Each record gives: CDR3 length, clone size, V gene, CDR3 protein. Size is stated for part of the rows, as once, few or many counts, or as a class when the clone is expanded.

12,-,TRBV29-1,SVVDQGAGNTIY
12,-,TRBV6-5,ASRTLQGSGGYT
13,once,TRBV6-1,ASSEWQGPNYGYT
18,-,TRBV24-1,ATSDLGGTNHGTYNSPLH
12,-,TRBV29-1,SVGTGGSFSEAF
13,-,TRBV5-1,ASSSSLAVQETQY
11,-,TRBV2,ASIRDSYTEAF
14,-,TRBV6-1,ASSATPGQGADTQY
14,-,TRBV19,ASSLDTGSSYNEQF
12,-,TRBV7-2,ASSPKTGYTEAF
12,-,TRBV19,ASSIPQANYGYT
14,-,TRBV29-1,SVEDLGTGGMREQY
12,-,TRBV15,ATSRLPGGEKLF
14,once,TRBV4-2,ASSQERTGLYNEQF
12,-,TRBV4-1,ASGIGTSGYEQY
16,once,TRBV2,ASNGNALQPPMNTEAF
15,-,TRBV2,ASSEFIGTGTGFDYT
15,-,TRBV28,ASSLSGLAGSTDTQY
11,-,TRBV5-6,ASSWRLNNEQF
13,once,TRBV11-2,ASSPPGQAYYGYT
12,-,TRBV5-1,ASSLAPPGTEAF
12,-,TRBV18,ASSPPLEHNEQF
15,-,TRBV15,ATSREARTGMNTEAF
13,-,TRBV5-6,ASSLERVTNYGYT
14,-,TRBV21-1,ASSKKEYSRGYGYT
13,-,TRBV27,ASNRQGYSNQPQH
12,-,TRBV30,AWSSTSGGREQY
12,-,TRBV29-1,SVRGGDFLYEQY
13,-,TRBV11-3,ARDNPQRGTDTQY
12,-,TRBV19,ASSRQGAGTEAF
12,-,TRBV5-1,ASSLDRINYGYT
20,-,TRBV6-6,ASSLYLGLAGDKSSGANVLT
13,once,TRBV5-4,ASSLIGGGQETQY
12,-,TRBV30,AWGGTGSSYEQY
13,-,TRBV27,ASTRYAGTGEGYT
13,-,TRBV2,ASTRQGGLNEKLF
15,-,TRBV5-1,ASSLDSPNRGGNTIY
13,-,TRBV10-3,AISRGEGSNQPQH
11,-,TRBV27,ASRASGRTEAF
13,-,TRBV18,ASSPGTGTYNEQF
12,-,TRBV7-9,ASSLAGGPETQY
14,-,TRBV5-1,ASSLWRGGDHRELF
11,-,TRBV11-2,ASSPRFDEGYT
13,-,TRBV2,ASSNTGVGNQPQH
13,-,TRBV6-5,ASLLTGASGNTIY
13,-,TRBV21-1,ASSPAAGMDQPQH
14,-,TRBV28,ASGQRGRGGSGEQY
12,-,TRBV6-5,ASREGRFPETQY
14,-,TRBV7-9,ASSLAPGQGPETQY
9,-,TRBV30,AGTGTGELF
16,-,TRBV5-1,ASSQPGTSGGSTGELF